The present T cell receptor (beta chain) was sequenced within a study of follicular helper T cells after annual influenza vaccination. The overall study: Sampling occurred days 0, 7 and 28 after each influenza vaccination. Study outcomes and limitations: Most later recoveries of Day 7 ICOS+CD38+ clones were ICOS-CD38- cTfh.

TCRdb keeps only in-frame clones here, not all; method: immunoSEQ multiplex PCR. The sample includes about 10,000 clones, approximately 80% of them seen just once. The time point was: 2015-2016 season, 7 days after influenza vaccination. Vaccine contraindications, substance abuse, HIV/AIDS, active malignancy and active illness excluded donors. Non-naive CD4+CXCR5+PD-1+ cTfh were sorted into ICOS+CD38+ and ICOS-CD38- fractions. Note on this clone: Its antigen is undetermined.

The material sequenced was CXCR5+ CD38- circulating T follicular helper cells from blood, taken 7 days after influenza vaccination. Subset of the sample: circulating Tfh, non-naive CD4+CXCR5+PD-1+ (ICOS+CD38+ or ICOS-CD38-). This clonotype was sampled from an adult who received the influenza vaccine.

The CDR3 is CASSFTGYDSPLHF. DNA of the CDR3: TGTGCCAGCAGTTTCACAGGGTACGATTCACCCCTCCACTTT. This chain joins TRBV7-2 and TRBJ1-6, with a weak D call TRBD1 (6 bases). The CDR3 is made up of 14 amino acids. Germline assignment: CDR1 SGHTA and CDR2 FQGNSA. V lost 6 bases to trimming and J lost 8 bases, with 14 bases between them.